Below, 16 T cell receptor beta chains from the same sample are listed, as sequenced in a study of blood T cell repertoires in COVID-19. Here immunoSEQ multiplex PCR was the method, and the copy in TCRdb shows in-frame clones only, minus some. The sample records under 250,000 clones, less than 85% being singletons. Material for sequencing was peripheral blood. These receptors all come from a woman between 65 and 79 years old with acute or convalescent COVID-19.

In nucleotides, the CDR3 is TGTGCCAGCAGTTCCCACCCAAGGCTAGCACGGAGCACAGATACGCAGTATTTT. It is translated as CASSSHPRLARSTDTQYF. The rearrangement uses TRBV27 and TRBJ2-3, with D perhaps TRBD2 (5 bases). V dropped 4 bases and J dropped 0 bases, with 20 bases sitting between them. The CDR3 covers 18 residues. Germline V gene lookup returns CDR1 MNHEY and CDR2 SMNVEV (reference sequence).

This clone was counted between two and nine times. The chain recombines TRBV6-2 or TRBV6-3 with TRBJ1-2; D is unresolved. The V end was cut by 2 bases, the J end by 3 bases, with 10 bases between. Germline CDR1 MNHEY, CDR2 SVGEGT. The CDR3 has 14 amino acids. CDR3 protein: CASSYEGRYYGYTF. CDR3 coding DNA: TGTGCCAGCAGTTACGAGGGCAGATACTATGGCTACACCTTC.

The rearrangement uses TRBV10-3 and TRBJ2-7; D is possibly TRBD1 (6 bases). Germline-derived CDR1 and CDR2 are ENHRY and SYGVKD. The CDR3 contains 13 residues. Trimming took off 6 bases at V and 5 bases at J, with 14 bases between the two ends. As DNA, the CDR3 is TGTGCCATCAGCCCCTCCGGGGACAACGAGCAGTACTTC. Its protein is CAISPSGDNEQYF.

This clone was detected once. The V and J genes are TRBV7-2 and TRBJ2-5, with D perhaps matching TRBD1 (6 bases). V was pared by 6 bases and J by 5 bases, with 22 bases between. Germline loops: CDR1 SGHTA, CDR2 FQGNSA. CDR3 size: 16 residues. CDR3 nucleotide sequence: TGTGCCAGCAGTCTCAAAGACACAGGGCTGGGGGAGACCCAGTACTTC. Amino acid sequence: CASSLKDTGLGETQYF.

Comment on this clone: The sample holds other DNA sequences that translate to the same CDR3. The gene calls are TRBV6-1 and TRBJ2-3; 15 bases are a match to TRBD2. The trim removed 2 bases at V and 3 bases at J, leaving 3 bases unmatched. CDR1 and CDR2 (germline): MNHNS, SASEGT. This CDR3 has 17 amino acids. The CDR3 sequence: CASSESGLAGGTDTQYF. As DNA, the CDR3 is TGTGCCAGCAGTGAATCAGGACTAGCGGGGGGGACAGATACGCAGTATTTT.

The chain links TRBV5-1 to TRBJ1-1; 10 nucleotides agree with TRBD1. CDR1 SGHRS and CDR2 YFSETQ come from the germline V gene. J gave up 5 bases and V 4 bases, and 14 bases lay outside the gene matches. This CDR3 is built from 17 residues. The CDR3: CASSIRTGGSSGTEAFF. CDR3 coding DNA: TGCGCCAGCAGCATACGGACAGGGGGTTCCTCGGGGACTGAAGCTTTCTTT.

The chain employs TRBV2 and TRBJ2-7; tentatively, D is TRBD2 (6 bases). Per the germline V gene, CDR1 is SNHLY and CDR2 is FYNNEI. V was cut by 5 bases and J by 5 bases, with 16 bases left in between. This CDR3 region has 14 residues. This chain's CDR3 is CASSLSTRSDEQYV. The CDR3 nucleotides read TGTGCCAGCAGTCTCTCGACTAGATCCGACGAGCAGTACGTC.

The gene calls are TRBV5-8 and TRBJ2-3; TRBD2 agrees at 11 bases. Germline lookup yields CDR1 SGHTS and CDR2 YDEGEE. The CDR3 totals 17 residues. V shed 1 base and J 7 bases; nucleotides not matched to a gene: 11. The CDR3, as DNA: TGTGCCAGCAGCTTGTTGCTAGCGGGGGGAGCACAGAATACGCAGTATTTT. This gives the protein CASSLLLAGGAQNTQYF.

V and J are TRBV27 and TRBJ2-7, with TRBD2 matching over 9 bases. After removal of 3 bases from V and 4 bases from J, the junction contained 4 bases not matched to a gene. The CDR3 is made up of 14 amino acids. Germline assignment: CDR1 MNHEY and CDR2 SMNVEV (reference sequence). The DNA of the CDR3 is TGTGCCAGCAGTTTTGGCGGGGGGGCATACGAGCAGTACTTC. Residues: CASSFGGGAYEQYF.

The rearrangement uses TRBV10-3 and TRBJ1-2, with a tentative D call TRBD1 (5 bases). The ends were cut back, 4 bases at V and 8 bases at J, with 14 bases in the middle. The CDR3 loop spans 13 amino acids. Per the germline V gene, CDR1 is ENHRY and CDR2 is SYGVKD. The CDR3 spells CAISGGGGRGYTF. DNA for the CDR3: TGTGCCATCAGTGGAGGCGGGGGTCGGGGCTACACCTTC.

The chain recombines TRBV27 with TRBJ1-4; no clear D. Germline assignment: CDR1 MNHEY and CDR2 SMNVEV (reference sequence). V was pared by 6 bases and J by 0 bases, with 8 bases between. This CDR3 is 14 amino acids long. CDR3 protein: CASSPLATNEKLFF. Here the CDR3 DNA reads TGTGCCAGCAGCCCACTTGCAACTAATGAAAAACTGTTTTTT. The variable domain in full, with the rest retrieved from reference TRBV27 and TRBJ1-4, is EAQVTQNPRYLITVTGKKLTVTCSQNMNHEYMSWYRQDPGLGLRQIYYSMNVEVTDKGDVPEGYKVSRKEKRNFPLILESPSPNQTSLYFCASSPLATNEKLFFGSGTQLSVL.

The J gene is TRBJ2-2, the V gene TRBV7-2; 7 bases are shared with TRBD1. With 1 base clipped from V and 3 bases from J, the junction kept 8 bases outside the gene matches. Germline V CDR1 and CDR2: SGHTA, FQGNSA. The CDR3 loop spans 17 amino acids. The CDR3 protein is CASSLVGGRGDTGELFF. The CDR3 DNA sequence: TGTGCCAGCAGCTTAGTAGGGGGCAGGGGCGACACCGGGGAGCTGTTTTTT.

V and J are TRBV5-6 and TRBJ2-1; TRBD1 agrees at 12 bases. Germline-derived CDR1 and CDR2 are SGHDT and YYEEEE. There are 13 residues in the CDR3. With 4 bases clipped from V and 11 bases from J, the junction kept 4 bases outside the gene matches. The CDR3 sequence: CASSTGQGAKQFF. In DNA form, the CDR3 reads TGTGCCAGCAGCACGGGACAGGGGGCCAAGCAGTTCTTC.

This clone was recorded once. This chain connects TRBV20-1 to TRBJ1-1; no firm D call. The germline V gene has CDR1 DFQATT and CDR2 SNEGSKA (reference sequence). With 6 bases removed from V and 5 bases from J, the gap between germline ends came to 10 bases. This CDR3 has 11 amino acids. The DNA for the CDR3 is TGCAGTGCCCTTTTTCAGACTGAAGCTTTCTTT. Translating gives CSALFQTEAFF.

This clone was seen many times. This chain's CDR3 is CASRPRGLQLYV. The CDR3 nucleotides are TGTGCCAGCAGACCCCGGGGACTCCAGCTGTACGTC. V and J are TRBV6-5 and TRBJ2-7; the D gene is possibly TRBD2 (6 bases). Per the germline V gene, CDR1 is MNHEY and CDR2 is SVGAGI. V lost 6 bases to trimming and J lost 12 bases, with 18 bases between them. The CDR3 runs to 12 residues.

This chain links TRBV7-9 with TRBJ2-5, with 8 bases aligning to TRBD2. This CDR3 comprises 16 residues. Trimming cost V 4 bases and J 5 bases; bases outside gene matches: 12. The V gene's germline CDR1 is SEHNR and CDR2 FQNEAQ (reference sequence). The CDR3 sequence is CASSSRSSGALETQYF. As DNA, the CDR3 is TGTGCCAGCAGCTCGCGAAGTAGCGGGGCGCTGGAGACCCAGTACTTC.